Here is one T cell receptor (beta chain) with its context. Its target is unknown. Being one base from a much bigger clone, this may be a read error. TCR beta CDR3 sequences were amplified from RNA transcripts. Carried out on the TCR CDR3, a first-round RT-PCR used the HTBI primer set. TCRdb fed the multiplex PCR reads into MiXCR, producing one record per CDR3 protein. The sample has fewer than 350,000 distinct CDR3 sequences, about an eighth seen once. This record belongs to a study of T cells in Graves' hyperthyroidism and ophthalmopathy. Study outcomes and limitations: Blood also contained most expanded thyroid clonotypes above 0.001. Ophthalmopathy was separated from stable hyperthyroidism by a 13 V-J model.

Diagnoses rested on clinical symptoms, serum thyroxine and TRAb, thyroid ultrasound and orbital computed tomography. V lost 2 bases, J lost 4 bases, and 9 bases stayed unmatched. CDR3 length: 17 amino acids. Per germline, CDR1 MNHEY and CDR2 SVGEGT. The clonotype was recovered from a young woman with Graves' hyperthyroidism that later progressed to Graves' ophthalmopathy. Material for sequencing was blood. J is TRBJ2-1 and V is TRBV6-2 or TRBV6-3, with 9 bases identical to TRBD2. CDR3 DNA sequence: TGTGCCAGCAGTTACGGAACGACTAGCGGACCGTACAATGAGCAGTTCTTC. It yields the protein CASSYGTTSGPYNEQFF.